This T cell receptor (beta chain) was recovered during a study of CD8+ T cells in alopecia areata. Sequencing used cDNA as its template, made by extracting RNA and reverse transcribing it. Data came from immunoSEQ multiplex PCR; TCRdb stores just in-frame clones and leaves some out. Of about 150,000 clones in the sample, 75% to 90% were seen once. Germline V gene data show CDR1 as SQVTM and CDR2 as ANQGSEA. This CDR3 is built from 14 residues. Unmatched junction bases numbered 5, after V lost 3 bases and J lost 0 bases. From PBMCs, CD4+ and CD8+ T cells were sorted. This chain connects TRBV29-1 to TRBJ2-7; 7 bases line up with TRBD2. Sequenced material: CD8+ T cells sorted from blood, taken at week 0. This receptor was taken from a human donor with alopecia areata. CDR3 bases: TGCAGCGTTGAGGGAAGCGGGGACTCCTACGAGCAGTACTTC. Encoded protein: CSVEGSGDSYEQYF.